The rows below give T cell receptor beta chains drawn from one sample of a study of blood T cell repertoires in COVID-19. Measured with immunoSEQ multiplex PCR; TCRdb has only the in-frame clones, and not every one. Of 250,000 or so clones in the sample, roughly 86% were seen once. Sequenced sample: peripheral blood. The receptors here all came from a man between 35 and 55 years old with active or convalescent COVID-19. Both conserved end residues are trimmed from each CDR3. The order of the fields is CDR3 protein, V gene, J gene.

CDR3 protein: ASSWSGNTEAF
V gene: TRBV11-2
J gene: TRBJ1-1

CDR3 protein: ASSAPGQGSYEQY
V gene: TRBV27
J gene: TRBJ2-7

CDR3 protein: ASSSGLAIGTDTQY
V gene: TRBV5-4
J gene: TRBJ2-3

CDR3 protein: ASSLDGTAAPEQY
V gene: TRBV5-1
J gene: TRBJ2-7

CDR3 protein: ASSLRDRRNNEQF
V gene: TRBV5-1
J gene: TRBJ2-1

CDR3 protein: AIKGGDNSPLH
V gene: TRBV10-3
J gene: TRBJ1-6

CDR3 protein: ASTRRDRGPILSDTQY
V gene: TRBV6-6
J gene: TRBJ2-3

CDR3 protein: ASSGGGGPYEQY
V gene: TRBV11-2
J gene: TRBJ2-7

CDR3 protein: ASSQGVYEQY
V gene: TRBV2
J gene: TRBJ2-7

CDR3 protein: ATSDQLTVSGRAAGELF
V gene: TRBV24-1
J gene: TRBJ2-2

CDR3 protein: ASSTPGQGHTEAF
V gene: TRBV6-5
J gene: TRBJ1-1

CDR3 protein: ASSLGRQGSEKLF
V gene: TRBV4-2
J gene: TRBJ1-4

CDR3 protein: ASSQDAGVINEQF
V gene: TRBV3-1/TRBV3-2
J gene: TRBJ2-1

CDR3 protein: ASSDYPGTDTQY
V gene: TRBV25-1
J gene: TRBJ2-3

CDR3 protein: ASSHRTGTTEAF
V gene: TRBV4-1
J gene: TRBJ1-1

CDR3 protein: ASSLSGDGYT
V gene: TRBV27
J gene: TRBJ1-2

CDR3 protein: ASSYGWTSGTGELF
V gene: TRBV6-5
J gene: TRBJ2-2

CDR3 protein: ASSLTGKSQPQH
V gene: TRBV27
J gene: TRBJ1-5

CDR3 protein: ASSPGRNNEQF
V gene: TRBV6-4
J gene: TRBJ2-1

CDR3 protein: AIGTSGTVTGELF
V gene: TRBV10-3
J gene: TRBJ2-2

CDR3 protein: ASSIHRGGNADTQY
V gene: TRBV5-4
J gene: TRBJ2-3

CDR3 protein: ASLDRSGNTIY
V gene: TRBV27
J gene: TRBJ1-3

CDR3 protein: ASSSSGTGGFYGYT
V gene: TRBV27
J gene: TRBJ1-2

CDR3 protein: ASSPLVASSYNEQF
V gene: TRBV18
J gene: TRBJ2-1

CDR3 protein: ASRGLLNEKLF
V gene: TRBV7-9
J gene: TRBJ1-4

CDR3 protein: ASSLGTGVSGNTIY
V gene: TRBV11-2
J gene: TRBJ1-3

CDR3 protein: ASGVGQGLLYGYT
V gene: TRBV5-4
J gene: TRBJ1-2

CDR3 protein: ASSLAELNTQY
V gene: TRBV5-6
J gene: TRBJ2-3

CDR3 protein: ASSQVAGGPIPRTDTQY
V gene: TRBV4-2
J gene: TRBJ2-3